This entry lists 7 T cell receptor beta chains sequenced from one sample in a study of regulatory T cells in long-lasting Graves disease. TCR beta libraries were built with iRepertoire HTBI primers and Arm-PCR of CDR3 regions. TCRdb reprocessed the multiplex PCR reads via MiXCR and lists one record per CDR3 protein. The sample has roughly 350,000 distinct CDR3 sequences, around 15% seen once; the top ten hold over 20%. Regarding time point: newly diagnosed GD, antithyroid drugs for less than 3 months. The TCR library was made from RNA extracted from PBMCs. The sample was also linked to a second study, of T cells in Graves' hyperthyroidism and ophthalmopathy.

The specimen comprised peripheral blood mononuclear cells (PBMCs), sampled at new diagnosis, from a patient treated with antithyroid drugs. The receptors originated from a woman under 30 with Graves disease.

This clonotype appeared many times. The rearrangement links TRBV11-2 to TRBJ2-7; maybe TRBD1 (5 bases). Per the germline V gene, CDR1 is SGHAT and CDR2 is FQNNGV. This CDR3 is 14 amino acids long. V dropped 6 bases and J dropped 3 bases, with 15 bases sitting between them. DNA of the CDR3: TGTGCCAGCAGGTCGACAGCAAATCACTACGAGCAGTACTTC. This encodes CASRSTANHYEQYF.

This rearrangement joins TRBV27 to TRBJ1-1; possibly TRBD1 for D (5 bases). V was pared by 8 bases and J by 0 bases, with 13 bases between. The CDR3 covers 14 residues. CDR1 is MNHEY, CDR2 SMNVEV, per germline (reference sequence). CDR3 amino acids: CASRPGGVNTEAFF. CDR3 sequence (DNA): TGTGCCAGCCGCCCCGGGGGGGTGAACACTGAAGCTTTCTTT.

In its sample, this clonotype was seen many times. The V and J genes are TRBV5-1 and TRBJ2-3; 10 bases line up with TRBD1. V lost 4 bases to trimming and J lost 3 bases; unmatched junction nucleotides: 8. CDR1 SGHRS and CDR2 YFSETQ come from the germline V gene. The CDR3 is 16 residues long. CDR3 amino acids: CASSNGRDRGTDTQYF. The CDR3, as DNA: TGCGCCAGCAGCAATGGCCGGGACAGGGGAACAGATACGCAGTATTTT.

This clonotype came up a few times. This chain links TRBV7-6 with TRBJ1-1; D not certain. This CDR3 is built from 17 residues. The ends were cut back, 5 bases at V and 0 bases at J, with 19 bases in the middle. In germline, CDR1 is SGHVS, CDR2 FNYEAQ. This CDR3 is CASSQDITTALNTEAFF. CDR3 DNA sequence: TGTGCCAGCAGCCAAGATATAACAACAGCTCTGAACACTGAAGCTTTCTTT.

Only a few counts were recorded for this clonotype. With a much larger clone just one base away, this may be a read error. The rearrangement uses TRBV28 and TRBJ1-1; D may be TRBD1 (6 bases). CDR1 MDHEN and CDR2 SYDVKM come from the germline V gene. This CDR3 has 14 residues. The CDR3 sequence is CATRRGQMNTEASF. CDR3 nucleotide sequence: TGTGCCACCCGCCGAGGACAGATGAACACTGAAGCTTCCTTT.

This clonotype was counted many times. This CDR3 is CASSLMTGSYNEQFF. DNA for the CDR3: TGTGCCAGCAGTTTGATGACAGGAAGCTACAATGAGCAGTTCTTC. The V gene is TRBV11-2, the J gene TRBJ2-1, with D maybe TRBD1 (6 bases). The CDR3 is made up of 15 amino acids. V was shortened by 6 bases and J by 3 bases, with 15 bases between the two germline ends. Germline V lookup: CDR1 SGHAT, CDR2 FQNNGV. The entire variable domain, with the rest obtained from reference TRBV11-2 and TRBJ2-1, is as follows: EAGVAQSPRYKIIEKRQSVAFWCNPISGHATLYWYQQILGQGPKLLIQFQNNGVVDDSQLPKDRFSAERLKGVDSTLKIQPAKLEDSAVYLCASSLMTGSYNEQFFGPGTRLTVL.

Details on this clonotype: A read error is possible here, since a much larger clone lies one base away. The chain has TRBV12-3 or TRBV12-4 and TRBJ2-1, with TRBD2 matching over 8 bases. The CDR3 consists of 13 residues. The V segment lost 8 bases and the J segment 2 bases; nucleotides outside the gene matches: 2. CDR3 sequence: CASREGAYNEQFF. The CDR3 DNA follows: TGTGCCAGCCGGGAGGGGGCCTACAATGAGCAGTTCTTC.